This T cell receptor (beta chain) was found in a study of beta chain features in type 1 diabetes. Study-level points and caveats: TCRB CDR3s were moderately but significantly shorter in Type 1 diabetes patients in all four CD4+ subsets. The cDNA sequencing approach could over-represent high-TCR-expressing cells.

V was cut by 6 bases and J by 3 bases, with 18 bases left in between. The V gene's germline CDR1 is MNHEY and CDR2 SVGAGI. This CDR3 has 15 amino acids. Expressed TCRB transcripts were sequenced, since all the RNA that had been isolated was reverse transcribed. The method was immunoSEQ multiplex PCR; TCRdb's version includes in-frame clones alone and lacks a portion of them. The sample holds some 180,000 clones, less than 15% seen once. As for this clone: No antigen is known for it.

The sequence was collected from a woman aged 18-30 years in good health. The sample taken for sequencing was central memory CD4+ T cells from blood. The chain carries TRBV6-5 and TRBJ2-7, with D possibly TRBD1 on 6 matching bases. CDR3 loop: CASRVETGRFYEQYF. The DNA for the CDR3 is TGTGCCAGCAGGGTGGAGACAGGCAGGTTCTACGAGCAGTACTTC.